Shown below are 13 T cell receptor beta chains from a single sample sequenced in a study of T-cell memory formation after mild COVID-19 (dated by TCRdb to the early 2020s). The library came from 5' RACE. The reads were generated on an Illumina NovaSeq 6000. TCRdb itself trimmed the public reads at Q25 with fastp, ran MiXCR and retained productive beta chains. Under each unique CDR3 protein, matching rows form one entry showing the most common genes and DNA. The sample records about 110,000 distinct CDR3 sequences, around 11% of which are singletons. The ten largest clones take up around 25% of the sample. Material: PBMCs or a T cell subset sorted from them (not recorded which). These receptors were collected from an adult woman who had mild COVID-19 (a few samples of this study predate the infection). The sample titles of this study are shuffled in the database, so cell type and time point are left out; the donor was told from shared clones.

The chain has TRBV11-2 and TRBJ2-5; 8 nucleotides align to TRBD1. The CDR3 length is 15 residues. The V gene's germline CDR1 is SGHAT and CDR2 FQNNGV. V was pared by 4 bases and J by 1 base, with 5 bases of the junction left unmatched. The CDR3, as DNA: TGTGCCAGCAGCTCAGGAACAGGGGGCCAAGAGACCCAGTACTTC. Amino acids: CASSSGTGGQETQYF.

The chain links TRBV7-9 to TRBJ2-7; no reliable D call. Trimming shortened V by 5 bases and J by 3 bases, and 5 bases separated the two germline ends. This CDR3 has 11 amino acids. CDR1 SEHNR and CDR2 FQNEAQ come from the germline V gene (reference sequence). In nucleotides, the CDR3 is TGTGCCAGCAGCCGGAACTACGAGCAGTACTTC. Its translation: CASSRNYEQYF. The full variable domain, its missing parts supplied by reference TRBV7-9 and TRBJ2-7, is DTGVSQNPRHKITKRGQNVTFRCDPISEHNRLYWYRQTLGQGPEFLTYFQNEAQLEKSRLLSDRFSAERPKGSFSTLEIQRTEQGDSAMYLCASSRNYEQYFGPGTRLTVT.

The CDR3 DNA reads as TGTGCCAGCAGCCACCCCGGGAGTGGGGATGAGCAGTTCTTC. This codes for CASSHPGSGDEQFF. The V gene is TRBV3-1, the J gene TRBJ2-1, with D possibly matching TRBD2 (6 bases). Germline CDR1 reads LGHDT; CDR2 reads YNNKEL (reference sequence). Trimming removed 3 bases at V and 8 bases at J, with 14 bases between. The CDR3 is 14 residues long.

V gene TRBV18 combines with J gene TRBJ1-4; no clear D gene. Trimming left V 3 bases short and J 2 bases short, with 10 bases between. Germline V lookup: CDR1 KGHSH, CDR2 LQKENI. The length of the CDR3 is 15 residues. The CDR3 nucleotides read TGTGCCAGCTCACCCGCCGGTACCACTAATGAAAAACTGTTTTTT. Its translation is CASSPAGTTNEKLFF. Full variable domain (remainder filled in from reference TRBV18 and TRBJ1-4): NAGVMQNPRHLVRRRGQEARLRCSPMKGHSHVYWYRQLPEEGLKFMVYLQKENIIDESGMPKERFSAEFPKEGPSILRIQQVVRGDSAAYFCASSPAGTTNEKLFFGSGTQLSVL.

This clonotype was counted many times. CDR3 residues: CSARFRVDGYTF. CDR3 bases: TGCAGTGCTAGATTCAGGGTCGATGGCTACACCTTC. V is TRBV20-1 and J is TRBJ1-2; D is possibly TRBD1 (5 bases). CDR3 length equals 12 residues. V lost 2 bases and J 6 bases, leaving 10 bases between the germline ends. Germline V gene lookup returns CDR1 DFQATT and CDR2 SNEGSKA (reference sequence).

This clonotype has at least ten counts. The chain carries TRBV20-1 and TRBJ2-7, with D possibly being TRBD1 or TRBD2 (6 bases each). The CDR3 contains 15 residues. Germline V gives CDR1 DFQATT, CDR2 SNEGSKA (reference sequence). V was clipped by 6 bases and J by 4 bases, with 22 bases between them. The CDR3 bases are TGCAGTGCGGGAGGAGAGGACAGCGAGTCTTACGAGCAGTACTTC. Residues: CSAGGEDSESYEQYF.

This clonotype was seen only a few times. The V call is TRBV18, the J call TRBJ2-2; 7 bases agree with TRBD2. With V trimmed by 3 bases and J by 2 bases, 12 bases remained unmatched. Germline V gene lookup returns CDR1 KGHSH and CDR2 LQKENI. The CDR3 is made up of 18 amino acids. CDR3 sequence reads: CASSPRVRDYLNTGELFF. CDR3 coding DNA: TGTGCCAGCTCACCCCGGGTGAGGGACTACCTAAACACCGGGGAGCTGTTTTTT.

This clonotype occurred a few times. The genes are TRBV5-1 and TRBJ1-5; D is uncertain. The CDR3 consists of 15 residues. CDR1 SGHRS and CDR2 YFSETQ come from the germline V gene. V was shortened by 1 base and J by 0 bases, with 8 bases between the two germline ends. CDR3 DNA: TGCGCCAGCAGCTTGTTAGGTAATAGCAATCAGCCCCAGCATTTT. This codes for CASSLLGNSNQPQHF.

As to this clonotype: This is likely a read error, given that the CDR3 carries no conserved phenylalanine or tryptophan at its end. The chain employs TRBV2 and TRBJ2-1; no firm D call. The CDR3 has 13 amino acids. The V and J ends lost 4 bases and 0 bases respectively, with 4 bases between them. Germline-derived CDR1 and CDR2 are SNHLY and FYNNEI. The CDR3 spells CASSVYSYNEQFL. In nucleotides, the CDR3 is TGTGCCAGCAGTGTGTACTCCTACAATGAGCAGTTCTTA.

This clonotype has just a few counts. The rearrangement uses TRBV7-9 and TRBJ2-3; no definite D call. The V and J ends lost 1 base and 4 bases respectively, with 9 bases between them. The CDR3 runs to 14 residues. Germline V gives CDR1 SEHNR, CDR2 FQNEAQ (reference sequence). CDR3: CASSLVLDPDTQYF. The CDR3 DNA is TGTGCCAGCAGCTTAGTACTTGACCCAGATACGCAGTATTTT. Based on the CDR3 plus reference TRBV7-9 and TRBJ2-3, the full variable domain is DTGVSQNPRHKITKRGQNVTFRCDPISEHNRLYWYRQTLGQGPEFLTYFQNEAQLEKSRLLSDRFSAERPKGSFSTLEIQRTEQGDSAMYLCASSLVLDPDTQYFGPGTRLTVL.

This clonotype was recorded a few times. The J gene is TRBJ2-7, the V gene TRBV5-1; 7 bases agree with TRBD1. After removal of 7 bases from V and 1 base from J, the junction contained 11 bases not matched to a gene. The germline V gene has CDR1 SGHRS and CDR2 YFSETQ. The CDR3 covers 15 residues. The CDR3 protein is CASSLDRSLSYEQYF. CDR3 bases: TGCGCCAGCTCACTGGACAGGTCCCTTTCCTACGAGCAGTACTTC. Full variable domain (outside the CDR3, taken from reference TRBV5-1 and TRBJ2-7): KAGVTQTPRYLIKTRGQQVTLSCSPISGHRSVSWYQQTPGQGLQFLFEYFSETQRNKGNFPGRFSGRQFSNSRSEMNVSTLELGDSALYLCASSLDRSLSYEQYFGPGTRLTVT.

This clonotype was detected a few times. The V call is TRBV6-5, the J call TRBJ2-1, with 12 positions matching TRBD2. The CDR3 contains 15 residues. Germline V gene sequence: CDR1 MNHEY, CDR2 SVGAGI. V was clipped by 7 bases and J by 0 bases; unmatched bases: 1. The CDR3 bases are TGTGCCAGCAAGACTAGCGGGAGCTCCTACAATGAGCAGTTCTTC. Amino acids: CASKTSGSSYNEQFF.

The sample holds a few counts of this clonotype. CDR3 bases: TGCGCCAGCAGCCCCGAGCGGGGATCCTACAATGAGCAGTTCTTC. As protein: CASSPERGSYNEQFF. This rearrangement joins TRBV4-1 to TRBJ2-1, with 7 bases lining up with TRBD2. V shed 4 bases, J shed 1 base, and the junction held 4 bases outside the gene matches. The germline CDR1 and CDR2 sequences are MGHRA and YSYEKL. The CDR3 sequence is 15 residues long.